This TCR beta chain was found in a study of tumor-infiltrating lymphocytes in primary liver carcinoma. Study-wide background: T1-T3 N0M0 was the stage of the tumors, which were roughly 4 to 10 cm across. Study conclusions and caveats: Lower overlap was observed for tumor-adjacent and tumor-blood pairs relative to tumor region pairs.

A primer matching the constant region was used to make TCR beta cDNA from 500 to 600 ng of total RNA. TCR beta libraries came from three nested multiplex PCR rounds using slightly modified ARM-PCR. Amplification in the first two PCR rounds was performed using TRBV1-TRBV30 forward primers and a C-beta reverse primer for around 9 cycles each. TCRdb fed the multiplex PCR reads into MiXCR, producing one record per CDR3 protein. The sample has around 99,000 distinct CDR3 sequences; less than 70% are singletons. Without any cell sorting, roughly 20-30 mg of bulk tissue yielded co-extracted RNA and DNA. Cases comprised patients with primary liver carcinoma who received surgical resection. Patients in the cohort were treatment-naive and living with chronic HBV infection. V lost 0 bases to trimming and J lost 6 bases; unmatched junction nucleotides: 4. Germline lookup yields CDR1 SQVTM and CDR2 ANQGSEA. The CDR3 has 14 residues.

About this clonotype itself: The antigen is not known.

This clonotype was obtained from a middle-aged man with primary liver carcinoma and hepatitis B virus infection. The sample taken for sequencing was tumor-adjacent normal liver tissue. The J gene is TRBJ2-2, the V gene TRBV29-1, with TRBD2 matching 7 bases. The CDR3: CSVEDAGAPGELFF. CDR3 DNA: TGCAGCGTTGAAGACGCGGGAGCCCCCGGGGAGCTGTTTTTT.